The T cell receptor (beta chain) under discussion was sequenced for a study of T cells in localized non-small cell lung cancer. This CDR3 comprises 13 residues. Germline values: CDR1 MNHGY, CDR2 SAAAGT. Trimming removed 4 bases from V and 13 bases from J; junction bases left unmatched: 7. Within the sample, this clone is medium-sized. Generated by immunoSEQ multiplex PCR, the TCRdb table keeps only in-frame clones and is missing some. Of fewer than 4,500 clones listed, roughly a fifth are singletons. The source was lung tumor tissue, collected before any cancer treatment. The chain employs TRBV6-8 and TRBJ1-6; 7 bases align to TRBD1. This receptor was taken from a female donor older than 55 with stage II lung adenocarcinoma. CDR3 in DNA: TGTGCCAGCAGTTCATGGACAGGACCGCCCCTCCACTTT. It is translated as CASSSWTGPPLHF.